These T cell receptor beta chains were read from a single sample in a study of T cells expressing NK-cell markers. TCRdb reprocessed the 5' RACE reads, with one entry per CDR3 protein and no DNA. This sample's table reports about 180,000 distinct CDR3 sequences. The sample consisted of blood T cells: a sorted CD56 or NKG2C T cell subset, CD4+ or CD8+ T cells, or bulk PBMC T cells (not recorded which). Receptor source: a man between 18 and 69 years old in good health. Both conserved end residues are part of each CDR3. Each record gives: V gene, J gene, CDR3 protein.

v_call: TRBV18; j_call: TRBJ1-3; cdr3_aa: CASSPEPNPGNTIYF
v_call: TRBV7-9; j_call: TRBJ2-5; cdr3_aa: CASSQLTSGGLETQYF
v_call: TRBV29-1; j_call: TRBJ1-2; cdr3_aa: CSVSGGGTWSGYTF
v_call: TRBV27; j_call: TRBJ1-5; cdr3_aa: CASSTTESNQPQHF
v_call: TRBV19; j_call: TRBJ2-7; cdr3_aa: CASSPAGRLHPEQYF
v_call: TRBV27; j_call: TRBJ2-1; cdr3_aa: CASSIQLTGLAGAPGEQFF
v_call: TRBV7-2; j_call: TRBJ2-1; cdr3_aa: CASSYGLADNEQFF
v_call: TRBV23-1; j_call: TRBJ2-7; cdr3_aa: CASSQSPGRYEQYF
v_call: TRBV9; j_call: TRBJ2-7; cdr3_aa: CASSAEGASAGQYF
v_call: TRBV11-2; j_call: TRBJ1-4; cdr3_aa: CASSLEDRSEKLFF
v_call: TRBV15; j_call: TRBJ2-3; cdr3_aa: CATSRGPSGGVATDTQYF
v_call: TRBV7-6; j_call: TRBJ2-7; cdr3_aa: CASSWDGTYEQYF
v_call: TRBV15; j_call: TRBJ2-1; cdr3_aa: CATSRSRGEYNEQFF
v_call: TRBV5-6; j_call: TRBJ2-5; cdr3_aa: CASSLSVGRETQYF
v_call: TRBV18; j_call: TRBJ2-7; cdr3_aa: CASSPGAAGLVDEQYF
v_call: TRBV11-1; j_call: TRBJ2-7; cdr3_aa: CASSFFPTGDSYEQYF
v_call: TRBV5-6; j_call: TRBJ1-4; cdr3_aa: CASSFSSTNEKLFF
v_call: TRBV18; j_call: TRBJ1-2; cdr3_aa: CASSPDVNYGYTF
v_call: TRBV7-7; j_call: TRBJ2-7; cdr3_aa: CASSPLRGSYEQYF
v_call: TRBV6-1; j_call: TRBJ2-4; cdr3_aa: CASSEWLQGKNIQYF
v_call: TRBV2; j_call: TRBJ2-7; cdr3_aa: CASSPRGGGAGEQYF
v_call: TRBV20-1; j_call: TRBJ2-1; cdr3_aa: CSARDSLAGGFGDNEQFF
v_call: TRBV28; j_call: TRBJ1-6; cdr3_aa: CASSSGSSYNSPLHF
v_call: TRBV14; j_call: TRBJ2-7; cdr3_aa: CASSVLAGFHEQYF
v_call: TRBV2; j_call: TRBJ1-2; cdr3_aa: CASSGADSNYGYTF
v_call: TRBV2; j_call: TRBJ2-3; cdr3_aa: CASSDGESTDTQYF
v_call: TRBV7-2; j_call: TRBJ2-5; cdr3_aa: CASSSTGLLQETQYF
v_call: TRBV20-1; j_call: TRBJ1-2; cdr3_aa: CSAKFRGIYGYTF
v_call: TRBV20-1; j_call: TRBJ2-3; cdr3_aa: CSARDRSLAGGPDTQYF
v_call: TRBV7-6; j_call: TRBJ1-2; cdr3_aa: CASSLEPGQNYGYTF
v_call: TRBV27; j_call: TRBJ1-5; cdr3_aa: CASKRGYSYSNQPQHF
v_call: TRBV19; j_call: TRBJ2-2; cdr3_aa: CASSFQRANTGELFF
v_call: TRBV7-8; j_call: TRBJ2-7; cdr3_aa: CASSFSQGAYEQYF
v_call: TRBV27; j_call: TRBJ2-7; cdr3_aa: CASSSALELVTSYEQYF
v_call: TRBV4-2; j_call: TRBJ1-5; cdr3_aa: CASSQDLRQSNQPQHF
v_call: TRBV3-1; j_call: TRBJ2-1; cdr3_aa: CASSSKGLAGGHEQFF
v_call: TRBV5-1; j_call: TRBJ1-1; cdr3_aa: CARRQMTMNTEAFF
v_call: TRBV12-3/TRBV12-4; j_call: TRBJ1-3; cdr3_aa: CASSPPLFEGNTIYF
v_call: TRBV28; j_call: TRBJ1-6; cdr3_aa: CASSLEGADYNSPLHF
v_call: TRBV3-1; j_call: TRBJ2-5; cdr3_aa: CASRPRGVLETQYF
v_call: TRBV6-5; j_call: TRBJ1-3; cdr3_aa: CASSYSMARGNTIYF
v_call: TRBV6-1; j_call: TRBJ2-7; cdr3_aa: CASSPSPRGQKTYEQYF
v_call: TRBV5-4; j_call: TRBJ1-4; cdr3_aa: CASSLGQYNEKLFF
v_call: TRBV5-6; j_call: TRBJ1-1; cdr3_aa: CASTPFMGVGNTEAFF
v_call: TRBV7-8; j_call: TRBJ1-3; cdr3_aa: CASSLQGTGNTIYF
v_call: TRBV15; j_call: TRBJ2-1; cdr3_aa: CATSRDFPPPLAGGYNEQFF
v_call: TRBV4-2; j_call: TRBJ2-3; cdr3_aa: CASSPGLAGGPIKATQYF
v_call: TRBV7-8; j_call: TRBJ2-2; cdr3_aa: CASSLFRTGELFF
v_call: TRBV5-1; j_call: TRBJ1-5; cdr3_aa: CASSLGTHQPQHF
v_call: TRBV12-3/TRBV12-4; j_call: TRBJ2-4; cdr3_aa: CASSTTGDPIAKNIQYF
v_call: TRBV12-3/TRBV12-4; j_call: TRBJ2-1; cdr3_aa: CASSPKENVNEQFF
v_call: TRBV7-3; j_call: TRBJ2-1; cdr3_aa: CASSTTGSGNEQFF